A single sample gave rise to the 24 T cell receptor beta chains below, sequenced in a study of T cell repertoires in cytomegalovirus infection (dated by TCRdb to between 2017 and 2020). The instrument was an Illumina HiSeq 1500. TCRdb cleaned the public reads at Q25 with fastp, built clones with MiXCR and kept in-frame beta chains. Identical CDR3 proteins give one entry, which carries the most common genes and DNA. The sample records roughly 49,000 distinct CDR3 sequences, under 25% of which are singletons. Roughly 90% of the sample lies in the top ten. Interpreted using the paper, the treatment or condition label stands for: in vitro stimulation with specific CMV peptide epitopes to enrich CMV-specific T cells. The antigens of these receptors remain unknown. This material consisted of CD8+ T cells from cultured PBMCs, taken from culture after CMV antigen stimulation. The receptors come from a human donor in good health (CMV status not recorded). Some clones in this sample may be carry-over from other donors' samples.

The chain carries TRBV6-2 or TRBV6-3 and TRBJ1-5; D is unclear. Germline V CDR1 and CDR2: MNHEY, SVGEGT. Trimming cost V 7 bases and J 2 bases, with 15 bases left between them. The CDR3 runs to 15 residues. The CDR3 reads CASNAGLSGNQPQHF. DNA for the CDR3: TGTGCCAGCAATGCGGGCCTTTCGGGCAATCAGCCCCAGCATTTT.

This clonotype was detected ten times or more. J is TRBJ2-5 and V is TRBV7-2; D perhaps matches TRBD2 (5 bases). Looked up from germline, CDR1 is SGHTA and CDR2 is FQGNSA. Trimming removed 5 bases at V and 7 bases at J, with 14 bases between. The CDR3 runs 13 residues. The CDR3: CASSAAGRMTQYF. CDR3 sequence (DNA): TGTGCCAGCAGCGCGGCGGGTCGAATGACCCAGTACTTC.

V gene TRBV6-2 or TRBV6-3 combines with J gene TRBJ2-3; TRBD1 is a possible D gene (5 bases). Per the germline V gene, CDR1 is MNHEY and CDR2 is SVGEGT. V was shortened by 7 bases and J by 3 bases, with 11 bases between the two germline ends. This CDR3 is 13 amino acids long. CDR3 region: CASTWGLTDTQYF. As DNA, the CDR3 is TGTGCCAGCACCTGGGGCCTTACAGATACGCAGTATTTT.

This sequence joins TRBV7-2 and TRBJ2-7; possibly TRBD1 or TRBD2 for D (5 bases each). The germline CDR1 and CDR2 sequences are SGHTA and FQGNSA. The CDR3 has 14 residues. Trimming removed 5 bases from V and 2 bases from J, with 13 bases in between. The CDR3 loop reads CASSHGEGPYEQYF. CDR3 sequence (DNA): TGTGCCAGCAGCCATGGAGAGGGGCCCTACGAGCAGTACTTC.

The chain joins TRBV7-9 to TRBJ2-3; D is unresolved. Trimming stripped 7 bases from V and 4 bases from J, with 15 bases between. This CDR3 is 14 amino acids long. The germline V gene has CDR1 SEHNR and CDR2 FQNEAQ (reference sequence). CDR3 coding DNA: TGTGCCAGCACCGACCCGCTAGTGGCAGATACGCAGTATTTT. Encoded protein: CASTDPLVADTQYF.

This clonotype turned up a few times. The chain couples TRBV7-9 to TRBJ2-7, with D perhaps matching TRBD1 (6 bases). Between the trimmed V and J ends, which lost 5 bases and 2 bases, there was a span of 10 bases. The germline V gene has CDR1 SEHNR and CDR2 FQNEAQ (reference sequence). The CDR3 consists of 13 residues. CDR3 bases: TGTGCCAGCAGCGGAACAGGGACCTACGAGCAGTACTTC. Its protein product is CASSGTGTYEQYF. Together with reference TRBV7-9 and TRBJ2-7, the CDR3 gives the full variable domain: DTGVSQNPRHKITKRGQNVTFRCDPISEHNRLYWYRQTLGQGPEFLTYFQNEAQLEKSRLLSDRFSAERPKGSFSTLEIQRTEQGDSAMYLCASSGTGTYEQYFGPGTRLTVT.

The table lists this clonotype with a few counts. This sequence joins TRBV5-4 and TRBJ2-3; D is unresolved. The CDR3 totals 14 residues. Deletions cut 1 base from V and 2 bases from J, with 8 bases between. CDR1 and CDR2 (germline): SGHNT, YYREEE (reference sequence). CDR3 sequence reads: CASSLPTNTDTQYF. CDR3 DNA: TGTGCCAGCAGCTTGCCCACGAACACAGATACGCAGTATTTT.

This clonotype has only a few counts. This chain links TRBV7-9 with TRBJ1-6, with TRBD1 as a possible D gene (5 bases). The CDR3 is made up of 14 amino acids. Germline CDR1 reads SEHNR; CDR2 reads FQNEAQ (reference sequence). V lost 8 bases, J lost 8 bases, and 16 bases lay in between. The CDR3 DNA is TGTGCCAGCCAGGGCGGACCTGGTGATTCACCCCTCCACTTT. Amino acid sequence: CASQGGPGDSPLHF.

This chain joins TRBV12-3 or TRBV12-4 and TRBJ1-2; D gene unclear. There are 12 residues in the CDR3. Trimming removed 1 base from V and 7 bases from J, with 7 bases in between. This CDR3 reads CASSLESPGYTF. The DNA for the CDR3 is TGTGCCAGCAGTTTAGAGAGCCCTGGCTACACCTTC.

The J gene is TRBJ2-3, the V gene TRBV2, with no clear D. V lost 2 bases, J lost 1 base, and 4 bases lay in between. Germline V lookup: CDR1 SNHLY, CDR2 FYNNEI. This CDR3 is 13 amino acids long. The CDR3 DNA is TGTGCCAGCAGTGAATGGGGCACAGATACGCAGTATTTT. This sequence encodes CASSEWGTDTQYF.

V gene TRBV6-6 combines with J gene TRBJ2-3; D uncertain. Germline CDR1 is MNHNY and CDR2 is SVGAGI (reference sequence). This CDR3 region has 12 residues. V was clipped by 7 bases and J by 5 bases, with 10 bases between them. For the CDR3, the DNA is TGTGCCAGCACCCCCTTGGGAGATACGCAGTATTTT. Protein sequence: CASTPLGDTQYF.

This clonotype was counted between two and nine times. DNA for the CDR3: TGTGCCAGCAGAGATGAAGACTACGCGGGAGGCGAGCAGTACTTC. It yields the protein CASRDEDYAGGEQYF. This chain connects TRBV11-3 to TRBJ2-7, with 8 bases identical to TRBD2. The J segment lost 6 bases and the V segment lost 6 bases, leaving 13 bases of the junction unmatched. This CDR3 has 15 amino acids. Per germline, CDR1 SGHNT and CDR2 YENEEA.

This clonotype was counted only a few times. This sequence joins TRBV10-1 and TRBJ2-5; D is possibly TRBD2 (6 bases). The CDR3 has 14 amino acids. Trimming removed 4 bases at V and 2 bases at J, with 11 bases between. Germline V gene lookup returns CDR1 WNHNN and CDR2 SYGVQD (reference sequence). The CDR3 region has the DNA TGCGCCAGCAGTGGATTAGCGGATCAAGAGACCCAGTACTTC. Translating gives CASSGLADQETQYF.

This clonotype has only a few counts. V gene TRBV12-3 or TRBV12-4 combines with J gene TRBJ2-3, with D hard to call. This CDR3 comprises 13 residues. V was shortened by 6 bases and J by 6 bases, with 13 bases between the two germline ends. The CDR3 protein is CASSPDTMDTQYF. The CDR3, as DNA: TGTGCCAGCAGCCCTGATACTATGGATACGCAGTATTTT.

The chain couples TRBV11-2 to TRBJ1-5; no clear D. CDR3 length: 15 residues. Germline lookup yields CDR1 SGHAT and CDR2 FQNNGV. V lost 5 bases and J lost 0, with 11 bases in between. The CDR3 here is CASSLDGYSNQPQHF. The CDR3 region has the DNA TGTGCCAGCAGCCTGGACGGCTATAGCAATCAGCCCCAGCATTTT.

This clonotype was recorded at least ten times. J is TRBJ2-1 and V is TRBV4-3; TRBD1 matches 7 bases. This CDR3 is 15 amino acids long. Unmatched junction bases numbered 5, after V lost 2 bases and J lost 4 bases. The germline V gene encodes CDR1 LGHNA and CDR2 YSLEER. The chain's CDR3 is CASSQMGTAYNEQFF. For the CDR3, the DNA is TGCGCCAGCAGCCAAATGGGGACAGCTTACAATGAGCAGTTCTTC.

The chain uses TRBV27 and TRBJ2-4; 11 positions match TRBD2. This CDR3 has 18 amino acids. With 5 bases clipped from V and 0 bases from J, the junction kept 9 bases outside the gene matches. Germline loops: CDR1 MNHEY, CDR2 SMNVEV (reference sequence). This CDR3 reads CASSPGLAGGLAKNIQYF. The CDR3 bases are TGTGCCAGCAGTCCCGGACTAGCGGGTGGACTAGCCAAAAACATTCAGTACTTC.

The V call is TRBV10-1, the J call TRBJ2-1, with TRBD2 matching over 9 bases. CDR3 size: 15 residues. The V gene end was trimmed by 4 bases and the J gene end by 5 bases; junction bases not matched to a gene: 6. From germline, CDR1 is WNHNN and CDR2 SYGVQD (reference sequence). The CDR3 loop is CASSGGTSMNNEQFF. CDR3 bases: TGCGCCAGCAGTGGCGGGACTAGCATGAACAATGAGCAGTTCTTC.

The CDR3: CASSLLLGGVVGNTIYF. CDR3 DNA sequence: TGTGCCAGCAGCTTACTTCTCGGCGGGGTGGTGGGAAACACCATATATTTT. V is TRBV7-2 and J is TRBJ1-3; D unclear. Germline values: CDR1 SGHTA, CDR2 FQGNSA. There are 17 residues in the CDR3. The V gene lost 2 bases and the J gene lost 4 bases, with 18 bases spanning the gap.

The gene calls are TRBV29-1 and TRBJ2-7; a possible D gene is TRBD1 (6 bases). V lost 6 bases and J 3 bases, leaving 9 bases between the germline ends. The CDR3 runs 11 residues. The germline V gene has CDR1 SQVTM and CDR2 ANQGSEA. The CDR3 DNA is TGCAGCGTGTACAGGGACTACGAGCAGTACTTC. Amino acids: CSVYRDYEQYF.

The J gene is TRBJ1-2, the V gene TRBV4-1, with D maybe TRBD1 (5 bases). CDR1 is MGHRA, CDR2 YSYEKL, per germline. V shed 3 bases and J shed 3 bases, with 14 bases lying between them. The CDR3 is made up of 15 amino acids. DNA of the CDR3: TGCGCCAGCAGCCACGACCCAGGGTACGACTATGGCTACACCTTC. Amino acid sequence: CASSHDPGYDYGYTF.

This chain links TRBV28 with TRBJ2-1, with 8 positions matching TRBD2. Germline CDR1 reads MDHEN; CDR2 reads SYDVKM. The CDR3 contains 14 residues. Germline trimming cut 3 bases from V and 4 bases from J; bases unmatched to any gene: 2. In nucleotides, the CDR3 is TGTGCCAGCAGTTTGGGACTAGAATACAATGAGCAGTTCTTC. It is translated as CASSLGLEYNEQFF.

This clonotype has more than one count but fewer than ten. This chain uses TRBV6-2 or TRBV6-3 with TRBJ2-1; TRBD1 might be the D (5 bases). CDR1 is MNHEY and CDR2 is SVGEGT in the germline V gene. The CDR3 loop spans 13 amino acids. V lost 9 bases and J lost 1, with 10 bases in between. The CDR3 coding sequence is TGTGCCAGTATGACAGTTTCCTACAATGAGCAGTTCTTC. Its protein is CASMTVSYNEQFF.

This clonotype was observed many times. The chain recombines TRBV7-2 with TRBJ1-4, with TRBD1 matching 7 bases. The CDR3 has 16 residues. CDR1 is SGHTA and CDR2 is FQGNSA in the germline V gene. V was pared by 6 bases and J by 6 bases, with 13 bases of the junction left unmatched. CDR3 residues: CASSAPTTGIYEKLFF. CDR3 sequence (DNA): TGTGCCAGCAGTGCGCCAACGACAGGGATTTATGAAAAACTGTTTTTT.